Listed here is a single T cell receptor (beta chain). Its specificity is unknown. This record belongs to a study of shared clonotypes between healthy human individuals. The study's findings and limits: Sequencing depth was predicted to influence how clonotypes are shared among donors. The study found lower generation probabilities in non-shared clonotypes than in those shared by all four donors.

Naive CD8 cells were CD45RO-negative, positively selected for CCR7, excluding terminally differentiated effector memory CD45RA+ cells. Original processing notes: Without quality scores, immunoSEQ junctional reads could not be filtered like full-length reads. Method: immunoSEQ multiplex PCR; TCRdb's copy keeps in-frame clones and lacks some. V, J and clone size reflect that table, while D and trimming were determined from the DNA. The sample lists roughly 2.1 million clones, more than 85% occurring once. The receptor comes from a man aged 18 to 29 in good health. Some clones in this sample may be carry-over from other donors' samples. The source material was naive CD8+ T cells from PBMCs.

The CDR3 protein is CARLLGAGCNQPQHF. The DNA for the CDR3 is TGTGCCAGATTACTGGGGGCCGGATGCAATCAGCCCCAGCATTTT. The gene calls are TRBV25-1 and TRBJ1-5; TRBD1 might be the D (6 bases). Between the trimmed V and J ends, which lost 9 bases and 2 bases, there was a span of 17 bases. Germline CDR1 and CDR2: MGHDK and SYGVNS. The CDR3 has 15 amino acids.